The rows below give T cell receptor beta chains drawn from one sample of a study of T cell responses to AZD1222 COVID-19 vaccine. Assay: immunoSEQ multiplex PCR; the TCRdb copy retains only in-frame clones and omits some. The table has about 140,000 clones, over 85% seen once. Sample: peripheral blood, taken on day 0 of AZD1222 vaccination. All receptors derive from an adult in good health. Each CDR3 is given with its conserved first and last residue. Each record gives: clone size, D gene, J gene, V gene, CDR3 protein, CDR3 DNA. A D gene is named only where the DNA matches it firmly. Expanded clones get a size class; other rows say once, few or many, or leave the size out.

>-|-|TRBJ1-1|TRBV7-3
CASSRETNTEAFF
TGTGCCAGCAGCCGGGAAACAAACACTGAAGCTTTCTTT
>-|-|TRBJ1-3|TRBV6-5
CASSYSRQSNTIYF
TGTGCCAGCAGTTACTCGAGGCAGTCCAACACCATATATTTT
>once|-|TRBJ2-6|TRBV15
CATSRLRTAYSGANVLTF
TGTGCCACCAGCAGGTTGAGGACAGCCTACTCTGGGGCCAACGTCCTGACTTTC
>few|-|TRBJ2-7|TRBV4-1
CASSPWVRDEQYF
TGCGCCAGCAGCCCGTGGGTCAGGGACGAGCAGTACTTC
>-|-|TRBJ1-1|TRBV19
CASKPLQVNTEAFF
TGTGCCTCTAAGCCTTTACAAGTGAACACTGAAGCTTTCTTT
>-|-|TRBJ2-3|TRBV5-8
CASSSRRESNTQYF
TGTGCCAGCAGCTCACGACGGGAAAGTAATACGCAGTATTTT
>once|TRBD2|TRBJ2-7|TRBV9
CASSVTGTSGYEQYF
TGTGCCAGCAGCGTCACCGGGACTAGCGGGTACGAGCAGTACTTC
>-|-|TRBJ1-1|TRBV7-8
CASSLGTGSTEAFF
TGTGCCAGCAGCTTAGGAACAGGGTCGACTGAAGCTTTCTTT
>-|-|TRBJ2-1|TRBV15
CATSRGAGQVLDEQFF
TGTGCCACCAGCAGAGGGGCCGGCCAGGTCCTCGATGAGCAGTTCTTC
>-|TRBD1|TRBJ1-4|TRBV28
CASSLGQGNEKLFF
TGTGCCAGCAGCCTGGGACAGGGTAATGAAAAACTGTTTTTT
>-|-|TRBJ1-2|TRBV19
CASSTPGHLNYGYTF
TGTGCCAGTAGTACTCCGGGACACCTTAACTATGGCTACACCTTC
>-|-|TRBJ2-2|TRBV7-9
CASSLTRGTSANTGELFF
TGTGCCAGCAGCTTGACGCGTGGGACATCCGCGAACACCGGGGAGCTGTTTTTT
>-|-|TRBJ2-2|TRBV4-1
CASSQPDRDTGELFF
TGCGCCAGCAGTCAGCCCGACAGAGACACCGGGGAGCTGTTTTTT
>-|-|TRBJ2-7|TRBV12-3/TRBV12-4
CASSLTRAWGQYF
TGTGCCAGCAGTTTAACAAGGGCTTGGGGGCAGTACTTC
>-|-|TRBJ2-3|TRBV9
CASSVGVRDTQYF
TGTGCCAGCAGCGTAGGGGTTAGGGATACGCAGTATTTT
>-|-|TRBJ1-4|TRBV11-1
CASSSRDLNEKLFF
TGTGCCAGCAGCTCCAGGGATCTAAATGAAAAACTGTTTTTT
>-|TRBD1|TRBJ2-7|TRBV19
CASSSRTGFYEQYF
TGTGCCAGTAGTTCTCGGACAGGGTTCTACGAGCAGTACTTC
>-|-|TRBJ1-3|TRBV27
CASRPRGVRNTIYF
TGTGCCAGCAGACCCCGGGGGGTTAGGAACACCATATATTTT
>-|-|TRBJ2-2|TRBV28
CASSLNTGDAAAGELFF
TGTGCCAGCAGTTTAAACACCGGGGATGCTGCGGCCGGGGAGCTGTTTTTT
>-|-|TRBJ2-5|TRBV27
CASSPLQAWGQETQYF
TGTGCCAGCAGTCCCCTTCAGGCCTGGGGGCAAGAGACCCAGTACTTC
>-|-|TRBJ2-7|TRBV6-6
CASSYAAGSDYEQYF
TGTGCCAGCAGTTACGCGGCAGGGTCCGACTACGAGCAGTACTTC
>-|-|TRBJ1-1|TRBV7-9
CASSLASGGRREAFF
TGTGCCAGCAGCTTAGCGTCCGGGGGAAGAAGGGAAGCTTTCTTT
>-|-|TRBJ2-7|TRBV27
CASSLGLPRSLLVEQYF
TGTGCCAGCAGTTTGGGTCTCCCTCGATCCCTCCTTGTCGAGCAGTACTTC
>-|-|TRBJ1-4|TRBV9
CASSVGPNEKLFF
TGTGCCAGCAGCGTAGGGCCTAATGAAAAACTGTTTTTT
>-|-|TRBJ1-3|TRBV5-1
CASSLTVAAGNTIYF
TGCGCCAGCAGCTTGACGGTAGCAGCTGGAAACACCATATATTTT
>-|-|TRBJ1-1|TRBV6-2/TRBV6-3
CASSYPNTEAFF
TGTGCCAGCAGTTACCCTAACACTGAAGCTTTCTTT
>-|-|TRBJ1-2|TRBV25-1
CASSDIGGYGYTF
TGTGCCAGCAGCGACATTGGTGGGTATGGCTACACCTTC
>-|-|TRBJ1-1|TRBV5-1
CASSVQTNTEAFF
TGCGCCAGCAGCGTGCAAACAAACACTGAAGCTTTCTTT
>-|-|TRBJ2-7|TRBV20-1
CSARDASKQYF
TGCAGTGCTAGAGACGCGTCGAAGCAGTACTTC
>-|TRBD1|TRBJ2-7|TRBV2
CASSELGTGSGEQYF
TGTGCCAGCAGTGAACTTGGGACAGGGAGCGGGGAGCAGTACTTC
>-|-|TRBJ2-3|TRBV7-5
CARTFGGGLQYF
TGTGCCAGAACTTTCGGAGGGGGCTTGCAGTATTTT
>-|-|TRBJ2-1|TRBV5-1
CASSLGLLSTEQFF
TGCGCCAGCAGCTTGGGGCTTTTAAGCACTGAGCAGTTCTTC
>-|-|TRBJ2-1|TRBV28
CASSLAGLSYNEQFF
TGTGCCAGCAGTTTGGCCGGGTTATCCTACAATGAGCAGTTCTTC
>once|TRBD2|TRBJ2-7|TRBV7-2
CASSLSGRAYEQYF
TGTGCCAGCAGCTTAAGCGGGAGGGCCTACGAGCAGTACTTC
>-|TRBD2|TRBJ2-7|TRBV6-5
CASSYRTSGRGEQYF
TGTGCCAGCAGTTACCGGACTAGCGGGAGAGGGGAGCAGTACTTC
>-|-|TRBJ2-1|TRBV11-2
CASLKDTTWVEQFF
TGTGCCAGCTTAAAGGACACTACATGGGTTGAGCAGTTCTTC
>once|TRBD1|TRBJ1-1|TRBV24-1
CATSANPGTGVLNTEAFF
TGTGCCACCAGTGCCAATCCCGGGACAGGGGTATTGAACACTGAAGCTTTCTTT
>-|-|TRBJ1-1|TRBV28
CASTSDGVGNTEAFF
TGTGCCAGCACCTCGGACGGCGTAGGGAACACTGAAGCTTTCTTT
>-|-|TRBJ1-1|TRBV6-5
CASSPAKGGAFF
TGTGCCAGCAGTCCCGCCAAGGGGGGCGCTTTCTTT
>-|TRBD1|TRBJ1-1|TRBV28
CASSLLASNRGGTEAFF
TGTGCCAGCAGTTTACTGGCGTCTAACAGGGGAGGCACTGAAGCTTTCTTT
>-|-|TRBJ1-5|TRBV9
CASSGGAGNQPQHF
TGTGCCAGCAGCGGGGGGGCCGGCAATCAGCCCCAGCATTTT
>-|TRBD1|TRBJ1-2|TRBV11-2
CASSPGTGTYGYTF
TGTGCCAGCAGCCCTGGGACAGGAACCTATGGCTACACCTTC
>-|-|TRBJ2-4|TRBV25-1
CASSADYKNIQYF
TGTGCCAGCAGTGCAGACTACAAAAACATTCAGTACTTC
>-|-|TRBJ2-2|TRBV11-2
CASSPRLVQPDTGELFF
TGTGCCAGCAGCCCCCGACTAGTTCAGCCCGACACCGGGGAGCTGTTTTTT
>-|-|TRBJ2-2|TRBV11-3
CASSPGRELFF
TGTGCCAGCAGCCCGGGGAGGGAGCTGTTTTTT
>-|TRBD1|TRBJ1-2|TRBV12-3/TRBV12-4
CASSVTGGNGYTF
TGTGCCAGCAGTGTGACAGGGGGCAATGGCTACACCTTC
>-|-|TRBJ1-1|TRBV6-1
CASSETSYTEAFF
TGTGCCAGCAGTGAGACTTCCTACACTGAAGCTTTCTTT
>-|TRBD1|TRBJ1-1|TRBV18
CASSPTGGSTEAFF
TGTGCCAGCTCACCGACAGGGGGTTCGACTGAAGCTTTCTTT
>-|-|TRBJ1-2|TRBV28
CASSLGSVYGYTF
TGTGCCAGCAGTTTGGGCAGCGTCTATGGCTACACCTTC
>once|-|TRBJ2-3|TRBV19
CASSIVPRTGTDTQYF
TGTGCCAGTAGTATAGTGCCGCGTACTGGCACAGATACGCAGTATTTT
>-|-|TRBJ1-4|TRBV15
CATSSQTVLNEKLFF
TGTGCCACCAGCAGTCAGACAGTCCTTAATGAAAAACTGTTTTTT